This entry lists 32 T cell receptor beta chains sequenced from one sample in a study of response to subunit inactivated influenza vaccine. MiXCR, applied by TCRdb to the RT-PCR reads, yields one record per CDR3 protein. The table lists 150,000 to 200,000 distinct CDR3 sequences, roughly 12% of them singletons. This same sample was also taken into another study, of T cells expressing NK-cell markers. That source adds: What made the TCR beta cDNA was 5'RACE template switching with UMIs.

The sample consisted of CD8+ T cells sorted from PBMCs, taken about 13 days after vaccination. The receptor source for this set is a man in his forties or fifties who received an inactivated influenza vaccine.

The CDR3 spells CASSQDPSGSGELFF. The CDR3 DNA follows: TGCGCCAGCAGCCAAGATCCTAGCGGGTCCGGGGAGCTGTTTTTT. The rearrangement joins TRBV4-3 to TRBJ2-2; 8 nucleotides match TRBD2. The germline gives CDR1 LGHNA, CDR2 YSLEER. CDR3 size: 15 residues. The ends lost 0 bases at V and 6 bases at J; junction bases unmatched: 3.

This clonotype was found a few times. V usage is TRBV6-2 or TRBV6-3 and J usage is TRBJ2-3; D remains ambiguous. This CDR3 has 15 residues. V shed 7 bases and J shed 2 bases, with 16 bases lying between them. Looked up from germline, CDR1 is MNHEY and CDR2 is SVGEGT. The CDR3 coding sequence is TGTGCCAGCACCCCCTTCCACTTCTCCACAGATACGCAGTATTTT. Translating it yields CASTPFHFSTDTQYF.

Turning to this clonotype: A much bigger clone sits one base away, suggesting this may be a read error. The rearrangement links TRBV12-3 or TRBV12-4 to TRBJ2-2, with D possibly TRBD2 on 6 matching bases. CDR3 length equals 14 residues. CDR3: CASSWTTNTEELFF. DNA for the CDR3: TGTGCCAGCAGCTGGACTACGAACACCGAGGAGCTGTTTTTT.

This clonotype has a handful of counts. The V call is TRBV28, the J call TRBJ2-1, with 8 bases identical to TRBD1. The CDR3 consists of 15 residues. Trimming cost V 4 bases and J 3 bases; bases outside gene matches: 5. The germline CDR1 and CDR2 sequences are MDHEN and SYDVKM. CDR3 protein: CASSSGQAYYNEQFF. The DNA for the CDR3 is TGTGCCAGCAGTTCGGGACAGGCGTACTACAATGAGCAGTTCTTC.

This clonotype was recorded at least ten times. The chain links TRBV6-2 or TRBV6-3 to TRBJ2-7; 14 positions match TRBD2. With V trimmed by 7 bases and J by 2 bases, 4 bases remained unmatched. Germline loops: CDR1 MNHEY, CDR2 SVGEGT. CDR3 size: 15 residues. The CDR3 DNA reads TGTGCCAGCACCGGACTAGCGGGGGGCGCCTACGAGCAGTACTTC. The encoded protein is CASTGLAGGAYEQYF.

The chain joins TRBV2 to TRBJ2-1, with TRBD2 as a possible D gene (5 bases). Trimming pared 7 bases from V and 0 bases from J, leaving 13 bases between. This CDR3 is built from 15 residues. Germline lookup yields CDR1 SNHLY and CDR2 FYNNEI. The CDR3 DNA follows: TGTGCCAGCAAGGAAGGACTTACCTCCTACAATGAGCAGTTCTTC. Its protein product is CASKEGLTSYNEQFF.

J is TRBJ1-2 and V is TRBV4-3; D call uncertain. The V and J ends lost 0 bases and 0 bases respectively, with 14 bases between them. CDR3 size: 17 residues. Germline lookup yields CDR1 LGHNA and CDR2 YSLEER. The CDR3: CASSQEEDALTNYGYTF. The CDR3 DNA follows: TGCGCCAGCAGCCAAGAGGAGGATGCCTTGACTAACTATGGCTACACCTTC.

At least ten counts were recorded for this clonotype. Written as DNA, the CDR3 is TGTGCCAGCTCTCGAGGACATAACACTGAAGCTTTCTTT. Translated: CASSRGHNTEAFF. The chain has TRBV18 and TRBJ1-1, with TRBD1 as a possible D gene (5 bases). Between the trimmed V and J ends, which lost 6 bases and 2 bases, there was a span of 10 bases. From germline, CDR1 is KGHSH and CDR2 LQKENI. The CDR3 loop spans 13 amino acids.

This clonotype appeared a few times. The V call is TRBV4-1, the J call TRBJ2-5, with 8 nucleotides matching TRBD2. Germline values: CDR1 MGHRA, CDR2 YSYEKL. The CDR3 totals 16 residues. J was trimmed by 5 bases and V by 1 base; bases with no gene match: 9. CDR3 sequence: CASSQVHHGGEETQYF. The CDR3 DNA sequence: TGCGCCAGCAGCCAAGTCCATCACGGGGGGGAGGAGACCCAGTACTTC.

The chain uses TRBV4-3 and TRBJ1-5, with D possibly being TRBD1 (6 bases). The CDR3 has 19 amino acids. The V gene's germline CDR1 is LGHNA and CDR2 YSLEER. V gave up 0 bases and J gave up 0 bases, with 18 bases separating them. CDR3 loop: CASSQDWAGAIFSNQPQHF. The CDR3 DNA follows: TGCGCCAGCAGCCAAGACTGGGCAGGGGCCATCTTTAGCAATCAGCCCCAGCATTTT.

The sample holds a few counts of this clonotype. The rearrangement links TRBV4-3 to TRBJ2-1; D is possibly TRBD1 or TRBD2 (6 bases each). CDR1 and CDR2 from the germline V gene are LGHNA and YSLEER. V was shortened by 5 bases and J by 0 bases, with 26 bases between the two germline ends. The CDR3 extends over 20 amino acids. CDR3 DNA sequence: TGCGCCAGCAGCTCGGCAGGCGGGACACAACCCCGGAGCTCCTACAATGAGCAGTTCTTC. It specifies CASSSAGGTQPRSSYNEQFF.

This clonotype was counted many times. The chain combines TRBV7-9 with TRBJ2-1; 8 bases match TRBD2. Unmatched junction bases numbered 6, after V lost 5 bases and J lost 0 bases. The germline V gene has CDR1 SEHNR and CDR2 FQNEAQ (reference sequence). This CDR3 region has 16 residues. The CDR3 region is CASSHDSGVSYNEQFF. The CDR3 DNA follows: TGTGCCAGCAGCCACGATAGCGGGGTCTCCTACAATGAGCAGTTCTTC.

This clonotype has a handful of counts. This sequence joins TRBV6-2 or TRBV6-3 and TRBJ2-5, with a weak D call TRBD1 (5 bases). With 6 bases removed from V and 2 bases from J, the gap between germline ends came to 10 bases. The CDR3 has 13 amino acids. The germline gives CDR1 MNHEY, CDR2 SVGEGT. CDR3 sequence reads: CASSTTEQETQYF. For the CDR3, the DNA is TGTGCCAGCAGCACGACAGAACAAGAGACCCAGTACTTC.

This clonotype was observed many times. The V gene is TRBV4-1, the J gene TRBJ1-6; no clear D gene. Germline-derived CDR1 and CDR2 are MGHRA and YSYEKL. The V and J ends lost 4 bases and 8 bases respectively, with 12 bases between them. This CDR3 has 14 amino acids. In DNA form, the CDR3 reads TGCGCCAGCAGCCGGAGGGAAGAGGATTCACCCCTCCACTTT. Protein sequence: CASSRREEDSPLHF.

This clonotype showed up many times. The chain employs TRBV6-2 or TRBV6-3 and TRBJ2-6, with D maybe TRBD1 (6 bases). Trimming took off 6 bases at V and 1 base at J, with 13 bases between the two ends. The CDR3 loop spans 16 amino acids. The V gene's germline CDR1 is MNHEY and CDR2 SVGEGT. CDR3 region: CASSGTGISGANVLTF. CDR3 sequence (DNA): TGTGCCAGCAGCGGTACAGGGATTTCTGGGGCCAACGTCCTGACTTTC.

This clonotype came up many times. This rearrangement joins TRBV9 to TRBJ2-5; weak D call: TRBD1 (5 bases). The CDR3 runs to 16 residues. The ends were cut back, 3 bases at V and 1 base at J, with 16 bases in the middle. CDR1 and CDR2 from the germline V gene are SGDLS and YYNGEE. This CDR3 is CASSGTSYGFQETQYF. Written as DNA, the CDR3 is TGTGCCAGCAGCGGGACATCTTATGGGTTCCAAGAGACCCAGTACTTC.

The J gene is TRBJ1-5, the V gene TRBV24-1; no firm D call. The CDR3 totals 14 residues. Germline lookup yields CDR1 KGHDR and CDR2 SFDVKD. Trimming cost V 1 base and J 0 bases, with 3 bases left between them. CDR3 loop: CATSDFDSNQPQHF. The CDR3 DNA reads TGTGCCACCAGTGATTTTGATAGCAATCAGCCCCAGCATTTT.

This clonotype appeared a few times. This chain joins TRBV4-2 and TRBJ2-1; a possible D gene is TRBD1 (6 bases). V lost 0 bases and J lost 3, with 9 bases in between. CDR3 size: 15 residues. The germline V gene encodes CDR1 LGHNA and CDR2 YNFKEQ. The CDR3 is CASSQETGNYNEQFF. As DNA, the CDR3 is TGTGCCAGCAGCCAAGAGACAGGCAACTACAATGAGCAGTTCTTC.

Many counts were recorded for this clonotype. This sequence joins TRBV5-1 and TRBJ2-7; 8 nucleotides agree with TRBD2. This CDR3 is 15 amino acids long. Germline V gives CDR1 SGHRS, CDR2 YFSETQ. Germline trimming cut 1 base from V and 2 bases from J; bases unmatched to any gene: 5. The CDR3 bases are TGCGCCAGCAGCTTGCGCCTAGCGGGTACCTACGAGCAGTACTTC. Translated: CASSLRLAGTYEQYF.

The chain couples TRBV4-3 to TRBJ2-1, with D possibly matching TRBD2 (6 bases). The germline V gene has CDR1 LGHNA and CDR2 YSLEER. The CDR3 runs 15 residues. The V end lost 4 bases, the J end lost 3 bases, and 13 bases lay between the germline ends. The CDR3 DNA reads TGCGCCAGCAGCCCGGGGACTGAGAACTACAATGAGCAGTTCTTC. Protein sequence: CASSPGTENYNEQFF.

The J gene is TRBJ2-2, the V gene TRBV12-3 or TRBV12-4; 7 bases map to TRBD2. Trimming took 6 bases from V and 5 from J; bases not matched to a gene: 6. This CDR3 spans 14 amino acids. In DNA, the CDR3 is TGTGCCAGCAGCCAGGTGGGGGGGACCGGGGAGCTGTTTTTT. Its protein product is CASSQVGGTGELFF.

This clonotype showed up just a few times. The chain recombines TRBV15 with TRBJ2-3; D is possibly TRBD2 (5 bases). Germline lookup yields CDR1 LNHNV and CDR2 YYDKDF (reference sequence). Trimming pared 0 bases from V and 3 bases from J, leaving 10 bases between. This CDR3 is built from 15 residues. DNA for the CDR3: TGTGCCACCAGCAGAGATGAGGGTATAACAGATACGCAGTATTTT. Amino acids: CATSRDEGITDTQYF. The full variable domain, in which reference TRBV15 and TRBJ2-3 provide the parts outside the CDR3, is DAMVIQNPRYQVTQFGKPVTLSCSQTLNHNVMYWYQQKSSQAPKLLFHYYDKDFNNEADTPDNFQSRRPNTSFCFLDIRSPGLGDTAMYLCATSRDEGITDTQYFGPGTRLTVL.

This clonotype was counted many times. V and J are TRBV11-1 and TRBJ1-3; D is perhaps TRBD1 (5 bases). Trimming cost V 5 bases and J 3 bases, with 23 bases left between them. CDR1 and CDR2 (germline): SGHAT, FQDESV (reference sequence). The CDR3 is 18 amino acids. In DNA form, the CDR3 reads TGTGCCAGCAGCCCATTAGTTCCGACCGGGGCGGTTGGAAACACCATATATTTT. Its translation: CASSPLVPTGAVGNTIYF.

This chain joins TRBV4-1 and TRBJ2-7, with TRBD1 matching over 7 bases. The J call may be wrong; the DNA end is better matched by TRBJ2-5. The CDR3 has 15 amino acids. Germline CDR1 and CDR2: MGHRA and YSYEKL. CDR3 DNA sequence: TGCGCCAGCAGCCAAGATTCCGGGACAGCCAGGACCCAGTACTTC. It yields the protein CASSQDSGTARTQYF.

The gene calls are TRBV6-2 or TRBV6-3 and TRBJ2-5, with 8 bases that match TRBD2. Germline CDR1 and CDR2: MNHEY and SVGEGT. The CDR3 loop spans 16 amino acids. The trim removed 2 bases at V and 0 bases at J, leaving 5 bases unmatched. The CDR3 DNA is TGTGCCAGCAGTTACCCCCAGCGGGAGAACCAAGAGACCCAGTACTTC. The encoded protein is CASSYPQRENQETQYF.

This clonotype was counted many times. The chain is built from TRBV29-1 and TRBJ2-1; TRBD2 might be the D (6 bases). Germline CDR1 is SQVTM and CDR2 is ANQGSEA. Trimming cost V 4 bases and J 3 bases, with 13 bases left between them. The CDR3 has 14 amino acids. The CDR3 protein is CSVVRGYDYNEQFF. DNA for the CDR3: TGCAGCGTTGTCCGGGGGTATGACTACAATGAGCAGTTCTTC.

This clonotype showed up just a few times. The chain is built from TRBV20-1 and TRBJ2-7; 10 bases match TRBD2. CDR3 length equals 15 residues. The trim removed 6 bases at V and 3 bases at J, leaving 11 bases unmatched. The V gene's germline CDR1 is DFQATT and CDR2 SNEGSKA (reference sequence). The CDR3 coding sequence is TGCAGTGCCAACCCCCTAGCGGGAGTTATCTACGAGCAGTACTTC. As protein: CSANPLAGVIYEQYF.

The J gene is TRBJ2-1, the V gene TRBV14, with 13 bases lining up with TRBD2. Germline lookup yields CDR1 SGHDN and CDR2 FVKESK. This CDR3 contains 17 residues. V was clipped by 3 bases and J by 0 bases; unmatched bases: 2. The CDR3 nucleotides are TGTGCCAGCAGCCAGGGACTAGCGGGATTCTCCTACAATGAGCAGTTCTTC. It encodes CASSQGLAGFSYNEQFF.

The V gene is TRBV11-1, the J gene TRBJ1-1; D not certain. Per germline, CDR1 SGHAT and CDR2 FQDESV (reference sequence). This CDR3 is built from 18 residues. V shed 6 bases and J shed 0 bases, with 23 bases lying between them. The CDR3 DNA reads as TGTGCCAGCAGTCCCAGGACGTCGGTGGGAGTCATGAACACTGAAGCTTTCTTT. Translation: CASSPRTSVGVMNTEAFF. Filled out from reference TRBV11-1 and TRBJ1-1, the complete variable domain reads EAEVAQSPRYKITEKSQAVAFWCDPISGHATLYWYRQILGQGPELLVQFQDESVVDDSQLPKDRFSAERLKGVDSTLKIQPAELGDSAMYLCASSPRTSVGVMNTEAFFGQGTRLTVV.

The V gene is TRBV6-5, the J gene TRBJ2-2, with D tentatively TRBD1 or TRBD2 (6 bases each). The CDR3 has 17 amino acids. The germline gives CDR1 MNHEY, CDR2 SVGAGI. Between the trimmed V and J ends, which lost 1 base and 6 bases, there was a span of 18 bases. CDR3 in DNA: TGTGCCAGCAGTTACTTTTACAGGGAGGAGGGGGCCGGGGAGCTGTTTTTT. Its protein product is CASSYFYREEGAGELFF.

This clonotype was seen a handful of times. This chain links TRBV28 with TRBJ2-1, with 9 bases aligning to TRBD1. Germline values: CDR1 MDHEN, CDR2 SYDVKM. With 5 bases clipped from V and 7 bases from J, the junction kept 9 bases outside the gene matches. CDR3 size: 15 residues. This CDR3 is CASSLMGQGRNEQFF. CDR3 in DNA: TGTGCCAGCAGTCTGATGGGACAGGGTCGGAATGAGCAGTTCTTC.

The V and J genes are TRBV12-3 or TRBV12-4 and TRBJ2-4, with 7 nucleotides matching TRBD1. The CDR3 is 15 residues long. Germline trimming cut 3 bases from V and 9 bases from J; bases unmatched to any gene: 11. The DNA of the CDR3 is TGTGCCAGCAGTTTGTCGGGCCAGGGGGTCCCCATTCAGTACTTC. It yields the protein CASSLSGQGVPIQYF.